Below are 5 T cell receptor beta chains sequenced from a single sample in a study of blood T cell repertoires in COVID-19. The table came from immunoSEQ multiplex PCR; TCRdb's copy has only in-frame clones and leaves some out. Here the sample spans some 270,000 clones, around 86% being singletons. The sequenced sample consisted of peripheral blood. Receptors originate from a woman aged 60-75 years who had recovered from COVID-19.

This rearrangement joins TRBV29-1 to TRBJ1-2; TRBD1 might be the D (5 bases). The CDR3 covers 12 residues. Trimming removed 6 bases from V and 3 bases from J, with 11 bases in between. Germline-derived CDR1 and CDR2 are SQVTM and ANQGSEA. The CDR3 here is CSVAGSYYGYTF. The CDR3 bases are TGCAGCGTGGCAGGGTCCTACTATGGCTACACCTTC.

J is TRBJ2-5 and V is TRBV5-1; D possibly corresponds to TRBD1 (6 bases). The ends were cut back, 5 bases at V and 7 bases at J, with 18 bases in the middle. The germline V gene encodes CDR1 SGHRS and CDR2 YFSETQ. This CDR3 has 14 residues. CDR3 sequence: CASSVGGASGTQYF. CDR3 sequence (DNA): TGCGCCAGCAGTGTTGGGGGCGCCTCGGGGACCCAGTACTTC.

The chain has TRBV14 and TRBJ1-4; 11 bases are shared with TRBD1. Germline assignment: CDR1 SGHDN and CDR2 FVKESK. The CDR3 contains 16 residues. V was pared by 6 bases and J by 4 bases, with 7 bases of the junction left unmatched. The CDR3 loop reads CASRSGQGALNEKLFF. In nucleotides, the CDR3 is TGTGCCAGCAGATCTGGACAGGGGGCCCTTAATGAAAAACTGTTTTTT.

V gene TRBV4-3 combines with J gene TRBJ1-4; D is uncertain. The CDR3 covers 15 residues. Germline V gene sequence: CDR1 LGHNA, CDR2 YSLEER. V lost 4 bases to trimming and J lost 0 bases, with 9 bases between them. CDR3 bases: TGCGCCAGCAGCCCACAGCTTGCAACTAATGAAAAACTGTTTTTT. Protein product: CASSPQLATNEKLFF.

This clone was counted once. The rearrangement joins TRBV7-9 to TRBJ1-6; D ambiguous. Germline assignment: CDR1 SEHNR and CDR2 FQNEAQ (reference sequence). The CDR3 has 14 residues. V lost 1 base, J lost 5 bases, and 6 bases lay in between. The CDR3 nucleotides read TGTGCCAGCAGCTTAGGAGAGAATAATTCACCCCTCCACTTT. It specifies CASSLGENNSPLHF.